This is a list of T cell receptor beta chains from one sample in a study of T cells in Graves' hyperthyroidism and ophthalmopathy. TCRdb itself ran the multiplex PCR reads through MiXCR, one entry per CDR3 protein. Seen here are about 700,000 distinct CDR3 sequences, about 14% observed once, and the top ten hold around 9.6%. Sequenced input: blood. The receptor set was obtained from a woman aged 18-29 years with Graves' hyperthyroidism. Both conserved end residues are part of each CDR3. Each record gives: CDR3 DNA, CDR3 protein, clone size, V gene, D gene, J gene. D genes are given only for firm matches. The size of a clone is reported for some rows only, either as once, few or many, or as a class for expanded clones.

TGCAGTGCTAGATTTCTGAAGGACAGTCCACGGGAGCAGTACTTC CSARFLKDSPREQYF few TRBV20-1 - TRBJ2-7
TGCGCCAGCAGCCAGGGACAGAGATCCTACGAGCAGTACTTC CASSQGQRSYEQYF - TRBV4-1 TRBD1 TRBJ2-7
TGTGCCAGCAGCTTAGGATCAATGGAAGAGACCCAGTACTTC CASSLGSMEETQYF few TRBV7-9 - TRBJ2-5
TGTGCCAGCAAACTAGGGGGGGGGCGGTACAATGAGCAGTTCTTC CASKLGGGRYNEQFF - TRBV12-3/TRBV12-4 - TRBJ2-1
TGCGCCAGCAGCCCCCCGGGGGGACAGGCCCGCACAGATACGCAGTATTTT CASSPPGGQARTDTQYF - TRBV4-1 - TRBJ2-3
TGTGCCAGCAGTCCGATTTTTGTGGAGGTGAACACTGAAGCTTTCTTT CASSPIFVEVNTEAFF few TRBV28 - TRBJ1-1
TGTGCCATCAGTGACTTCCGGTCGAATCAGCCCCAGCATTTT CAISDFRSNQPQHF - TRBV10-3 - TRBJ1-5
TGTGCCAGCAGCCCATCAGGCGCCTTAGGCTACACCTTC CASSPSGALGYTF - TRBV7-2 - TRBJ1-2
TGTGCCAGCAGCCCCCGGACGGTAGATACGCAGTATTTT CASSPRTVDTQYF few TRBV5-8 - TRBJ2-3
TGTGCCAGCAGTTTACAGGGAGTCGTGTCCCCAGATACGCAGTATTTT CASSLQGVVSPDTQYF many TRBV27 - TRBJ2-3
TGTGCCAGCACCTTACTCGGGGACAGCACCGGGGAGCTGTTTTTT CASTLLGDSTGELFF many TRBV28 TRBD1 TRBJ2-2
TGTGCCAGCAGTTTCCACAGCGGGAGGGCCGCCTACAATGAGCAGTTCTTC CASSFHSGRAAYNEQFF few TRBV28 TRBD2 TRBJ2-1
TGTGCCAGCAGTTACTCTGGTAATTCACCCCTCCACTTT CASSYSGNSPLHF few TRBV6-6 - TRBJ1-6
TGTGCCAGCAGCCCCGAGGCTAGGGCCTACGAGCAGTACTTC CASSPEARAYEQYF - TRBV7-2 - TRBJ2-7
TGTGCCAGCAGCTTGACCCGTGAGCAGTTCTTC CASSLTREQFF many TRBV5-6 - TRBJ2-1
TGTGCCAGCCTGAGGCGGCAGCGACTCACCGGGGAGCTGTTTTTT CASLRRQRLTGELFF many TRBV6-2/TRBV6-3 - TRBJ2-2
TGTGCCAGTAGTATGTGGCGGGAGTTTGGGCAGTTCTTC CASSMWREFGQFF - TRBV19 TRBD2 TRBJ2-1
TGTGCCAGCAGCACCGGAGGGGCTGGTAGCAATGAGCAGTTCTTC CASSTGGAGSNEQFF few TRBV28 - TRBJ2-1
TGCGCCAGCAGTGGACAGGGGGTAGAGACCCAGTTCTTC CASSGQGVETQFF - TRBV10-2 TRBD1 TRBJ2-1
TGTGCCAGCAGCGTAGGTGGGGGGCTGAGGACTGAAGCTTTCTTT CASSVGGGLRTEAFF few TRBV9 - TRBJ1-1
TGCAGTGCTAGAGTTCGACGGTACAATCAGCCCCAGCATTTT CSARVRRYNQPQHF - TRBV20-1 - TRBJ1-5
TGCAGTGCTAGAGAGGGAGGGGACAATGAGCAGTTCTTC CSAREGGDNEQFF many TRBV20-1 TRBD2 TRBJ2-1
TGTGCCAGCACCCCCATCTACAGTGTCTTCTCTGGGGCCAACGTCCTGACTTTC CASTPIYSVFSGANVLTF many TRBV28 - TRBJ2-6
TGTGCCAGTAGTAGACAAGCTGGAAACACCATATATTTT CASSRQAGNTIYF - TRBV19 - TRBJ1-3
TGTGCCAGCAGTGAATTGTTTCAGGGAATCTATGGCTACACCTTC CASSELFQGIYGYTF many TRBV6-1 - TRBJ1-2
TGTGCCAGCAGTCCCCTACTGGGCGGGAGATCAGAGAACACCGGGGAGCTGTTTTTT CASSPLLGGRSENTGELFF many TRBV27 TRBD2 TRBJ2-2
TGTGCCAGCAGCCAAGATGACACGGGAAACACCATATATTTT CASSQDDTGNTIYF - TRBV4-2 - TRBJ1-3
TGCGCCAGCGGAGACCGGGGGGCGGACCGATGGTACTACACCTTC CASGDRGADRWYYTF many TRBV4-3 - TRBJ1-2
TGTGCCAGCAGTTTAGGGACTAGCGGGAAGCCCCCCTACGAGCAGTACTTC CASSLGTSGKPPYEQYF - TRBV27 TRBD2 TRBJ2-7
TGCAGCGTTGTCCGGTCGGGCACCGGGGAGCTGTTTTTT CSVVRSGTGELFF many TRBV29-1 - TRBJ2-2
TGCAGTGCTAGAGATTTGGGAGGAGACTCCTACGAGCAGTACTTC CSARDLGGDSYEQYF many TRBV20-1 - TRBJ2-7
TGTGCCAGCAGCCCCCTCGGGGAGCAGTTCTTC CASSPLGEQFF many TRBV11-2 - TRBJ2-1
TGTGCCAGCAGTTATTCTAGCGGGGTCTCCTACGAGCAGTACTTC CASSYSSGVSYEQYF - TRBV6-2/TRBV6-3 TRBD2 TRBJ2-7
TGTGCCATCAGTGGGGCGGGAGCCACCGGGGAGCTGTTTTTT CAISGAGATGELFF many TRBV10-3 TRBD2 TRBJ2-2
TGTGCCAGCAGTGTGAGGGGTACTAATGAAAAACTGTTTTTT CASSVRGTNEKLFF - TRBV2 - TRBJ1-4
TGTGCCAGCAGTTTACGTCCTTCTTTGGTGACTAGCGTCTACAATGAGCAGTTCTTC CASSLRPSLVTSVYNEQFF many TRBV27 TRBD2 TRBJ2-1
TGTGCCAGCAGTTATTCCTGGGCTGAAGCTTTCTTT CASSYSWAEAFF many TRBV28 - TRBJ1-1
TGTGCCAGCAGCTTTTACGGGACAGGGGGTGGTGGCTACACCTTC CASSFYGTGGGGYTF many TRBV13 TRBD1 TRBJ1-2
TGTGCCTGGAGGTCCGGGACAGGGTTTAATGGCTACACCTTC CAWRSGTGFNGYTF many TRBV30 TRBD1 TRBJ1-2